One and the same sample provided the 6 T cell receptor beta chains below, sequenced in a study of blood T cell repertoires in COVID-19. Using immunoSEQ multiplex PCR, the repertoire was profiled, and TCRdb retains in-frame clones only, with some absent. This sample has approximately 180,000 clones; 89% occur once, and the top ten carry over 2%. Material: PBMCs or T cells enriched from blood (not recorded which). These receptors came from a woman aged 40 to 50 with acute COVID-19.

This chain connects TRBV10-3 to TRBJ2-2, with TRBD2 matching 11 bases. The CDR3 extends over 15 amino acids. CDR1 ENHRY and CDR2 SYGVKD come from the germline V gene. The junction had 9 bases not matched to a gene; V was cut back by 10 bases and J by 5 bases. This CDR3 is CATLSLAGDTGELFF. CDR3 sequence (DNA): TGTGCCACCCTATCACTAGCGGGGGATACCGGGGAGCTGTTTTTT.

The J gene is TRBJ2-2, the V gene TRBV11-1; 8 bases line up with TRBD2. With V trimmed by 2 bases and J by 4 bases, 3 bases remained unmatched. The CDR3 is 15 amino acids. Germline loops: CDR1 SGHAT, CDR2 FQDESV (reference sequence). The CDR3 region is CASSLNGRGTGELFF. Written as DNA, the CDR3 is TGTGCCAGCAGCTTAAACGGGAGGGGCACCGGGGAGCTGTTTTTT.

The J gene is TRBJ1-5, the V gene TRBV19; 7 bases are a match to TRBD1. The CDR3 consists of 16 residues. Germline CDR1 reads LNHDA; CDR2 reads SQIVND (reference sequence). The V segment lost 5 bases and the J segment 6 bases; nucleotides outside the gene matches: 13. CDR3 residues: CASSPLEGGGGQPQHF. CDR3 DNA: TGTGCCAGTAGTCCCCTAGAAGGGGGCGGTGGTCAGCCCCAGCATTTT.

CDR3 residues: CASSGQGKGEKLFF. The DNA of the CDR3 is TGTGCCAGCAGTGGCCAGGGAAAGGGAGAAAAACTGTTTTTT. J is TRBJ1-4 and V is TRBV27, with a weak D call TRBD1 (5 bases). CDR1 MNHEY and CDR2 SMNVEV come from the germline V gene (reference sequence). This CDR3 is built from 14 residues. The V end was cut by 5 bases, the J end by 8 bases, with 15 bases between.

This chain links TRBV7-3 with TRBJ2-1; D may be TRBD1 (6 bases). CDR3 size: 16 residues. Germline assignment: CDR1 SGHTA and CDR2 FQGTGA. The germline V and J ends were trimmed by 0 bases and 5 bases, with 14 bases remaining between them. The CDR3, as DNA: TGTGCCAGCAGCTTAACCTCAGGGGTGGGGGACAATGAGCAGTTCTTC. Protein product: CASSLTSGVGDNEQFF.

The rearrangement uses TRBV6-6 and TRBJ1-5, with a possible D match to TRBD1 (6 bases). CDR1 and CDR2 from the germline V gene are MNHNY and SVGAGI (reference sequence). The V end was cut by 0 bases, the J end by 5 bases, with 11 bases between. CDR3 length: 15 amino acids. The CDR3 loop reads CASSYSPGEHQPQHF. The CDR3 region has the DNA TGTGCCAGCAGTTACTCCCCAGGGGAGCATCAGCCCCAGCATTTT.